Detailed here is one TCR beta chain. Germline loops: CDR1 SGHKS, CDR2 YYEKEE (reference sequence). This CDR3 has 14 residues. The data are from a study of shared clonotypes between healthy human individuals. Donors comprised healthy HIV-negative adults lacking recent acute infections or vaccinations. Here immunoSEQ multiplex PCR was the method, and the copy in TCRdb shows in-frame clones only, minus some. The sample includes about 1.5 million clones, roughly 96% of them seen just once. The sample was naive CD4+ T cells sorted from blood. Subset noted: CD45RA+ positively selected. The sequence was obtained from a man aged 25 to 40 in good health. The genes are TRBV5-5 and TRBJ2-5; D gene ambiguous. The J call is doubtful: the DNA matches TRBJ2-7 better. Written as DNA, the CDR3 is TGTGCCAGCAGCTCCAGAATGTCAACCTACGAGCAGTACTTC. Residues: CASSSRMSTYEQYF.